This T cell receptor (beta chain) stems from a study of brain T cells in children with intractable seizures. Time point: blood from clinic visit 5 months post-surgery; TSC patient then seizure free. Here immunoSEQ multiplex PCR was the method, and the copy in TCRdb shows in-frame clones only, minus some. The table has under 400,000 clones, about 93% seen once. The clonotype comes from a boy in the first two years of life with tuberous sclerosis and intractable seizures. The sequenced sample was peripheral blood, obtained about 5 months after surgery.

CDR3 residues: CASSIQGAFTEAFF. As DNA, the CDR3 is TGTGCCAGTAGCATACAGGGGGCCTTCACTGAAGCTTTCTTT. This sequence joins TRBV19 and TRBJ1-1; 9 positions agree with TRBD1. CDR3 size: 14 residues. V was clipped by 6 bases and J by 4 bases; unmatched bases: 6. CDR1 and CDR2 from the germline V gene are LNHDA and SQIVND (reference sequence). The variable domain in full, completed from reference TRBV19 and TRBJ1-1, reads DGGITQSPKYLFRKEGQNVTLSCEQNLNHDAMYWYRQDPGQGLRLIYYSQIVNDFQKGDIAEGYSVSREKKESFPLTVTSAQKNPTAFYLCASSIQGAFTEAFFGQGTRLTVV.